This note documents a single T cell receptor beta chain sequence. Here immunoSEQ multiplex PCR was the method, and the copy in TCRdb shows in-frame clones only, minus some. The table includes under 200,000 clones, 92% detected once. The sample is drawn from a study of control samples from healthy donors and cancer patients. V shed 4 bases, J shed 1 base, and the junction held 4 bases outside the gene matches. Germline CDR1 and CDR2: SGHTS and YDEGEE. The CDR3 has 15 amino acids. The source material was blood. The chain carries TRBV5-8 and TRBJ2-3, with 9 bases fitting TRBD1. The TCR originated in a woman aged 25-40 years in good health. This chain's CDR3 is CASSIRTGGTDTQYF. CDR3 sequence (DNA): TGTGCCAGCAGCATCCGGACAGGGGGCACAGATACGCAGTATTTT.